The 28 T cell receptor beta chains presented below share a single source sample, sequenced in a study of response to subunit inactivated influenza vaccine. MiXCR, run by TCRdb on the RT-PCR reads, gives a single entry per CDR3 protein. The table has about 170,000 distinct CDR3 sequences, around a tenth seen once. The sample consisted of CD8+ T cells sorted from PBMCs, taken about 24 months after vaccination. These TCRs come from a man aged 45-69 years who received an inactivated influenza vaccine.

The CDR3 here is CASSTTSGGNNEQFF. The CDR3 region has the DNA TGTGCCAGCAGCACGACTAGCGGGGGGAACAATGAGCAGTTCTTC. V is TRBV6-1 and J is TRBJ2-1; 13 bases are shared with TRBD2. CDR3 length: 15 residues. Germline CDR1 reads MNHNS; CDR2 reads SASEGT. J gave up 5 bases and V 6 bases, and 4 bases lay outside the gene matches.

The chain recombines TRBV10-2 with TRBJ2-3; D possibly corresponds to TRBD2 (6 bases). Germline assignment: CDR1 WSHSY and CDR2 SAAADI. The ends were cut back, 0 bases at V and 0 bases at J, with 10 bases in the middle. The CDR3 totals 16 residues. CDR3 in amino acids: CASSESMGTSTDTQYF. In DNA, the CDR3 is TGCGCCAGCAGTGAGTCGATGGGGACTAGCACAGATACGCAGTATTTT.

This clonotype was picked up a small number of times. The chain couples TRBV20-1 to TRBJ2-1; D is unresolved. Deletions cut 1 base from V and 0 bases from J, with 13 bases between. Looked up from germline, CDR1 is DFQATT and CDR2 is SNEGSKA (reference sequence). The CDR3 length is 16 residues. The CDR3 sequence: CSARGTQESSYNEQFF. CDR3 DNA: TGCAGTGCTAGAGGCACTCAAGAAAGCTCCTACAATGAGCAGTTCTTC.

This clonotype has just a few counts. One end of the junction is discordant with germline, which a read error may explain. The chain joins TRBV7-2 to TRBJ2-1, with 7 positions matching TRBD2. Germline V gene lookup returns CDR1 SGHTA and CDR2 FQGNSA. CDR3 length: 14 residues. The CDR3 protein is CASSLADIYNEQFF. CDR3 DNA sequence: TGTGCCAGCAGCCTAGCGGACATCTACAATGAGCAGTTCTTC.

This clonotype came up many times. V gene TRBV4-3 combines with J gene TRBJ2-1; 10 nucleotides line up with TRBD1. V shed 3 bases, J shed 5 bases, and the junction held 1 base outside the gene matches. The CDR3 consists of 14 residues. Looked up from germline, CDR1 is LGHNA and CDR2 is YSLEER. CDR3 nucleotides: TGCGCCAGCAGCCAGGGACAGGGGAACAATGAGCAGTTCTTC. It yields the protein CASSQGQGNNEQFF.

This clonotype was counted between two and nine times. J is TRBJ2-3 and V is TRBV9; the match to TRBD1 covers 9 bases. The CDR3 spans 17 residues. J was trimmed by 2 bases and V by 1 base; bases with no gene match: 8. CDR1 and CDR2 (germline): SGDLS, YYNGEE. DNA for the CDR3: TGTGCCAGCAGCGTATGGACAGGGGCGACTATCACAGATACGCAGTATTTT. This translates into CASSVWTGATITDTQYF.

For this clonotype: The DNA is omitted, as the CDR3 cannot be located on it reliably, and the CDR3 follows TCRdb's listing. The chain has TRBV29-1 and TRBJ2-2. The CDR3 length is 16 residues, termini included. CDR1 is SQVTM and CDR2 is ANQGSEA in the germline V gene. This chain's CDR3 is CSVEDRSSGTGELFFF.

This clonotype occurred a few times. The chain couples TRBV27 to TRBJ1-5; D possibly corresponds to TRBD1 (6 bases). Germline V CDR1 and CDR2: MNHEY, SMNVEV (reference sequence). Trimming cost V 6 bases and J 7 bases, with 22 bases left between them. The CDR3 totals 16 residues. The CDR3 DNA follows: TGTGCCAGCAGGGGGATCGGGGGCGCGAGTCACCAGCCCCAGCATTTT. Translated, it gives CASRGIGGASHQPQHF.

There are a few counts of this clonotype. The V call is TRBV28, the J call TRBJ2-1; 7 positions agree with TRBD2. The V gene's germline CDR1 is MDHEN and CDR2 SYDVKM. After removal of 6 bases from V and 0 bases from J, the junction contained 5 bases not matched to a gene. The CDR3 contains 15 residues. Written as DNA, the CDR3 is TGTGCCAGCAGAATACTAGCGAGCTCCTACAATGAGCAGTTCTTC. Amino acids: CASRILASSYNEQFF.

This clonotype was observed many times. This rearrangement joins TRBV12-3 or TRBV12-4 to TRBJ1-1; D unclear. Trimming removed 8 bases at V and 0 bases at J, with 13 bases between. The CDR3 contains 14 residues. The CDR3 sequence: CASRSTPLNTEAFF. CDR3 DNA: TGTGCCAGCCGGTCGACACCGTTGAACACTGAAGCTTTCTTT.

The sample holds a few counts of this clonotype. This chain uses TRBV12-3 or TRBV12-4 with TRBJ2-1; D might be TRBD2 (6 bases). The CDR3 length is 16 residues. V was trimmed by 5 bases and J by 4 bases, leaving 18 bases between them. The CDR3 here is CASSPPGAGPYNEQFF. In DNA, the CDR3 is TGTGCCAGCAGTCCCCCTGGGGCGGGACCATACAATGAGCAGTTCTTC.

In its sample, this clonotype was seen once. V gene TRBV4-3 combines with J gene TRBJ2-7; 8 bases map to TRBD1. Germline assignment: CDR1 LGHNA and CDR2 YSLEER. There are 14 residues in the CDR3. V shed 4 bases and J 1 base; nucleotides not matched to a gene: 3. The CDR3 nucleotides are TGCGCCAGCAGCCGCGGACAGGGTTCCTACGAGCAGTACTTC. Its protein product is CASSRGQGSYEQYF.

This clonotype came up many times. The genes are TRBV28 and TRBJ2-1; TRBD1 might be the D (6 bases). Trimming cost V 4 bases and J 5 bases, with 21 bases left between them. Germline lookup yields CDR1 MDHEN and CDR2 SYDVKM. This CDR3 contains 17 residues. The CDR3 here is CASSYLPPRTEHNEQFF. The CDR3 region has the DNA TGTGCCAGCAGTTACTTACCTCCTCGGACAGAGCACAATGAGCAGTTCTTC.

This rearrangement joins TRBV2 to TRBJ2-1; D possibly corresponds to TRBD2 (5 bases). The CDR3 is 14 amino acids. V lost 2 bases to trimming and J lost 3 bases, with 8 bases between them. Germline V gene data show CDR1 as SNHLY and CDR2 as FYNNEI. CDR3 in amino acids: CASSEPSRYNEQFF. CDR3 nucleotides: TGTGCCAGCAGTGAACCTAGCCGCTACAATGAGCAGTTCTTC.

This clonotype has only a few counts. The chain carries TRBV10-3 and TRBJ2-1; D is undetermined. The V end was cut by 3 bases, the J end by 8 bases, with 2 bases between. Germline CDR1 reads ENHRY; CDR2 reads SYGVKD. This CDR3 has 10 amino acids. The CDR3 nucleotides read TGTGCCATCAGTGACTATGAGCAGTTCTTC. Translated, it gives CAISDYEQFF.

This clonotype has just a few counts. The rearrangement links TRBV10-3 to TRBJ1-3; maybe TRBD1 (5 bases). The V and J ends lost 3 bases and 0 bases respectively, with 6 bases between them. The CDR3 totals 14 residues. In germline, CDR1 is ENHRY, CDR2 SYGVKD. Written as DNA, the CDR3 is TGTGCCATCAGTGAAGGGACCTCTGGAAACACCATATATTTT. Encoded protein: CAISEGTSGNTIYF.

Many counts were recorded for this clonotype. The chain links TRBV3-1 to TRBJ1-1; D might be TRBD1 (6 bases). This CDR3 contains 17 residues. CDR1 and CDR2 from the germline V gene are LGHDT and YNNKEL (reference sequence). Trimming left V 0 bases short and J 3 bases short, with 17 bases between. Written as DNA, the CDR3 is TGTGCCAGCAGCCAAGAGGGGCAGGGGTGGGGGGACACTGAAGCTTTCTTT. Amino acid sequence: CASSQEGQGWGDTEAFF.

Only a few counts were recorded for this clonotype. Here the CDR3 DNA reads TGTGCCAGCAGTGAATCAGCTAGTTCTAGCACAGATACGCAGTATTTT. This codes for CASSESASSSTDTQYF. The rearrangement joins TRBV25-1 to TRBJ2-3, with no clear D. Trimming pared 1 base from V and 0 bases from J, leaving 11 bases between. Germline V gives CDR1 MGHDK, CDR2 SYGVNS. This CDR3 comprises 16 residues. Full variable domain (outside the CDR3, taken from reference TRBV25-1 and TRBJ2-3): EADIYQTPRYLVIGTGKKITLECSQTMGHDKMYWYQQDPGMELHLIHYSYGVNSTEKGDLSSESTVSRIRTEHFPLTLESARPSHTSQYLCASSESASSSTDTQYFGPGTRLTVL.

The CDR3 sequence is CSVDEGTEDTQYF. Here the CDR3 DNA reads TGCAGCGTTGATGAAGGGACGGAAGATACGCAGTATTTT. The rearrangement joins TRBV29-1 to TRBJ2-3; D may be TRBD1 or TRBD2 (5 bases each). Germline V gene sequence: CDR1 SQVTM, CDR2 ANQGSEA. Trimming removed 3 bases at V and 5 bases at J, with 12 bases between. The CDR3 is 13 amino acids.

In its sample, this clonotype was seen many times. The CDR3 DNA reads as TGTGCCAGCAGTTCCTATCAGGAGACCCAGTACTTC. As protein: CASSSYQETQYF. The V and J genes are TRBV28 and TRBJ2-5; no definite D call. The V end lost 4 bases, the J end lost 5 bases, and 8 bases lay between the germline ends. This CDR3 has 12 amino acids. Germline assignment: CDR1 MDHEN and CDR2 SYDVKM. Full variable domain (rest looked up from reference TRBV28 and TRBJ2-5): DVKVTQSSRYLVKRTGEKVFLECVQDMDHENMFWYRQDPGLGLRLIYFSYDVKMKEKGDIPEGYSVSREKKERFSLILESASTNQTSMYLCASSSYQETQYFGPGTRLLVL.

This clonotype was observed a few times. The rearrangement uses TRBV24-1 and TRBJ2-1, with TRBD2 matching 13 bases. J gave up 6 bases and V 5 bases, and 6 bases lay outside the gene matches. The length of the CDR3 is 16 residues. The germline V gene encodes CDR1 KGHDR and CDR2 SFDVKD. The CDR3 protein is CATSAELAGGGNEQFF. CDR3 coding DNA: TGTGCCACCAGTGCCGAACTAGCGGGAGGGGGCAATGAGCAGTTCTTC.

This clonotype was seen many times. The chain joins TRBV27 to TRBJ2-1; possibly TRBD1 or TRBD2 for D (6 bases each). From germline, CDR1 is MNHEY and CDR2 SMNVEV (reference sequence). The germline V and J ends were trimmed by 7 bases and 4 bases, with 17 bases remaining between them. The CDR3 consists of 15 residues. The CDR3, as DNA: TGTGCCAGCAATTCTATTGGAGGGGGATACAATGAGCAGTTCTTC. Its translation: CASNSIGGGYNEQFF.

The sample holds a few counts of this clonotype. The rearrangement links TRBV7-9 to TRBJ2-3, with D possibly being TRBD1 (6 bases). The CDR3 has 13 amino acids. The ends were cut back, 5 bases at V and 7 bases at J, with 13 bases in the middle. Germline CDR1 is SEHNR and CDR2 is FQNEAQ (reference sequence). For the CDR3, the DNA is TGTGCCAGCAGCGCGCGTACAGGGTATACGCAGTATTTT. Residues: CASSARTGYTQYF. The full variable domain, its missing parts supplied by reference TRBV7-9 and TRBJ2-3, is DTGVSQNPRHKITKRGQNVTFRCDPISEHNRLYWYRQTLGQGPEFLTYFQNEAQLEKSRLLSDRFSAERPKGSFSTLEIQRTEQGDSAMYLCASSARTGYTQYFGPGTRLTVL.

This chain links TRBV9 with TRBJ2-7, with 10 positions matching TRBD2. This CDR3 comprises 15 residues. CDR1 and CDR2 from the germline V gene are SGDLS and YYNGEE. The trim removed 3 bases at V and 5 bases at J, leaving 8 bases unmatched. In DNA, the CDR3 is TGTGCCAGCAGCGCATCTTCTAGCGGGAGAAACGAGCAGTACTTC. It is translated as CASSASSSGRNEQYF.

This clonotype was seen more than once but under ten times. The gene calls are TRBV4-1 and TRBJ2-1; tentatively, D is TRBD1 or TRBD2 (5 bases each). CDR1 and CDR2 (germline): MGHRA, YSYEKL. V lost 1 base, J lost 5 bases, and 9 bases lay in between. This CDR3 spans 14 amino acids. CDR3 coding DNA: TGCGCCAGCAGCCAAGGGGGGAGCCACAATGAGCAGTTCTTC. As protein: CASSQGGSHNEQFF.

This clonotype was counted many times. CDR3 region: CSVEEASSYEQYF. The CDR3 region has the DNA TGCAGCGTTGAAGAGGCCAGTTCCTACGAGCAGTACTTC. The chain links TRBV29-1 to TRBJ2-7; D not certain. Looked up from germline, CDR1 is SQVTM and CDR2 is ANQGSEA. The V end was cut by 0 bases, the J end by 1 base, with 7 bases between. The CDR3 is made up of 13 amino acids.

The V call is TRBV29-1, the J call TRBJ2-3, with TRBD1 identical over 7 bases. The CDR3 runs to 15 residues. V was pared by 2 bases and J by 5 bases, with 10 bases of the junction left unmatched. Looked up from germline, CDR1 is SQVTM and CDR2 is ANQGSEA. Here the CDR3 reads CSVERTGDYGDTQYF. The CDR3 coding sequence is TGCAGCGTTGAAAGAACAGGGGATTATGGAGATACGCAGTATTTT.

This sequence joins TRBV14 and TRBJ2-1; D is unresolved. CDR3 length: 14 amino acids. V was pared by 1 base and J by 5 bases, with 9 bases between. Germline-derived CDR1 and CDR2 are SGHDN and FVKESK. The CDR3 DNA follows: TGTGCCAGCAGCCAAGTGGGCGGAAACAATGAGCAGTTCTTC. Translating gives CASSQVGGNNEQFF.